A single sample is the source of the 32 T cell receptor beta chains below, sequenced in a study of OX40 agonist ivuxolimab in advanced cancers. Receptor amplification or capture employed the immunoSEQ multiplex PCR assay. TCRdb took over this immuneACCESS table, retaining in-frame rearrangements with V and J assigned. Such tables are incomplete; in checked studies, under half of the missing clones stem from an unresolved V gene, and the remainder is unexplained. The table for this sample lists tens of thousands of clones; under 90% of them were counted only once. The ten largest account for about 1.5% of the sample. This sample comprised CD4+ or CD8+ T cells sorted from blood, obtained in a trial of the OX40 agonist ivuxolimab. The source of these receptors is an adult with an advanced solid tumor such as melanoma, head and neck, liver or kidney cancer.

This clone was picked up a small number of times. This sequence joins TRBV5-1 and TRBJ2-1, with 7 bases fitting TRBD1. Germline V gene sequence: CDR1 SGHRS, CDR2 YFSETQ. After removal of 3 bases from V and 0 bases from J, the junction contained 3 bases not matched to a gene. The CDR3 length is 15 residues. The CDR3 spells CASSWAGGSYNEQFF. CDR3 nucleotides: TGCGCCAGCAGCTGGGCAGGGGGCTCCTACAATGAGCAGTTCTTC. Based on the CDR3 plus reference TRBV5-1 and TRBJ2-1, the full variable domain is KAGVTQTPRYLIKTRGQQVTLSCSPISGHRSVSWYQQTPGQGLQFLFEYFSETQRNKGNFPGRFSGRQFSNSRSEMNVSTLELGDSALYLCASSWAGGSYNEQFFGPGTRLTVL.

The chain carries TRBV28 and TRBJ2-3, with D uncertain. Germline V gene data show CDR1 as MDHEN and CDR2 as SYDVKM. This CDR3 is 13 amino acids long. The V and J ends lost 6 bases and 2 bases respectively, with 9 bases between them. For the CDR3, the DNA is TGTGCCAGCAGCCGTTCGGACACAGATACGCAGTATTTT. This gives the protein CASSRSDTDTQYF.

This chain links TRBV11-2 with TRBJ2-5; 12 bases align to TRBD1. Looked up from germline, CDR1 is SGHAT and CDR2 is FQNNGV. V lost 5 bases, J lost 6 bases, and 16 bases stayed unmatched. The CDR3 sequence is 18 residues long. CDR3 bases: TGTGCCAGCAGCAGAGTCCGGGACAGGGGGCGGGTACCCCAGACCCAGTACTTC. Translation: CASSRVRDRGRVPQTQYF.

This chain joins TRBV5-3 and TRBJ1-2; D uncertain. TRBV5-3 is recorded as an ORF, its role being uncertain. This CDR3 contains 17 residues. Deletions cut 1 base from V and 4 bases from J, with 20 bases between. CDR3 sequence (DNA): TGTGCCAGAAGCTTGCCGGGCCCCTCCGTGGGAGGCTATGGCTACACCTTC. Protein product: CARSLPGPSVGGYGYTF.

The V gene is TRBV28, the J gene TRBJ2-1; 10 bases are a match to TRBD2. Germline values: CDR1 MDHEN, CDR2 SYDVKM. J was trimmed by 9 bases and V by 7 bases; bases with no gene match: 9. The CDR3 is made up of 14 amino acids. The DNA of the CDR3 is TGTGCCAGCAACCGGGCTAGCGGGAGTTTTGAGCAGTTCTTC. Its translation is CASNRASGSFEQFF. Drawing the rest from reference TRBV28 and TRBJ2-1, the complete variable domain is DVKVTQSSRYLVKRTGEKVFLECVQDMDHENMFWYRQDPGLGLRLIYFSYDVKMKEKGDIPEGYSVSREKKERFSLILESASTNQTSMYLCASNRASGSFEQFFGPGTRLTVL.

This sequence joins TRBV28 and TRBJ2-1; perhaps TRBD2 as D (6 bases). Trimming removed 3 bases at V and 4 bases at J, with 13 bases between. CDR3 length equals 15 residues. The V gene's germline CDR1 is MDHEN and CDR2 SYDVKM. The CDR3 bases are TGTGCCAGCAGTTTTGGGGCGGGACCTTACAATGAGCAGTTCTTC. Its translation is CASSFGAGPYNEQFF.

This clone came up a few times. The J gene is TRBJ2-7, the V gene TRBV10-2; D gene uncertain. The CDR3 runs 12 residues. From germline, CDR1 is WSHSY and CDR2 SAAADI. V was pared by 2 bases and J by 9 bases, with 11 bases between. CDR3 in DNA: TGCGCCAGCAGTGAGATCATCGGCAGGCAGTACTTC. It codes for CASSEIIGRQYF.

The genes are TRBV19 and TRBJ1-5; 8 nucleotides match TRBD1. The CDR3 loop spans 15 amino acids. Germline lookup yields CDR1 LNHDA and CDR2 SQIVND (reference sequence). Trimming at V came to 7 bases and at J to 4 bases, leaving 9 bases not matched to a gene. The CDR3 reads CASTLRTGLNQPQHF. The CDR3 DNA sequence: TGTGCCAGTACTTTGAGGACAGGGCTTAATCAGCCCCAGCATTTT.

V and J are TRBV10-3 and TRBJ2-7; D unclear. Per the germline V gene, CDR1 is ENHRY and CDR2 is SYGVKD. V was clipped by 2 bases and J by 4 bases, with 12 bases between them. CDR3 length equals 14 residues. The CDR3 DNA reads TGTGCCATCAGTGAGCCGGAACAAGTTTACGAGCAGTACTTC. It is translated as CAISEPEQVYEQYF.

The chain uses TRBV5-1 and TRBJ2-2; 7 bases are a match to TRBD2. J lost 5 bases, V lost 0 bases, and 7 bases had no gene match. CDR3 length equals 16 residues. CDR1 and CDR2 from the germline V gene are SGHRS and YFSETQ. Here the CDR3 DNA reads TGCGCCAGCAGCTTGGCCCCGGGAGGAGGTACCGGGGAGCTGTTTTTT. This codes for CASSLAPGGGTGELFF.

The chain employs TRBV5-6 and TRBJ2-1; no firm D call. Trimming pared 4 bases from V and 8 bases from J, leaving 7 bases between. The CDR3 has 11 residues. Germline V gene data show CDR1 as SGHDT and CDR2 as YYEEEE. The CDR3 region has the DNA TGTGCCAGCAGCCGGGTGCATGAGCAGTTCTTC. Encoded protein: CASSRVHEQFF. The whole variable domain, filled in from reference TRBV5-6 and TRBJ2-1, reads DAGVTQSPTHLIKTRGQQVTLRCSPKSGHDTVSWYQQALGQGPQFIFQYYEEEERQRGNFPDRFSGHQFPNYSSELNVNALLLGDSALYLCASSRVHEQFFGPGTRLTVL.

V gene TRBV7-2 combines with J gene TRBJ1-2; D remains unclear. The V gene lost 11 bases and the J gene lost 3 bases, with 16 bases spanning the gap. CDR1 and CDR2 from the germline V gene are SGHTA and FQGNSA. The CDR3 spans 13 residues. The CDR3 bases are TGTGCCGCTCGAATTCCCGCCGACTATGGCTACACCTTC. It codes for CAARIPADYGYTF.

This clone was detected only once. CDR3 DNA sequence: TGTGCCAGCAGCCTGCGACAGACGAGAGCTGGGAGGACCACGTCCGATACGCAGTATTTT. Translating it yields CASSLRQTRAGRTTSDTQYF. The chain recombines TRBV7-8 with TRBJ2-3; D is possibly TRBD2 (6 bases). Germline V gene sequence: CDR1 SGHVS, CDR2 FQNEAQ. Trimming stripped 5 bases from V and 6 bases from J, with 33 bases between. CDR3 length equals 20 residues.

The V and J genes are TRBV10-3 and TRBJ2-3, with TRBD2 matching 14 bases. This CDR3 spans 16 amino acids. Germline values: CDR1 ENHRY, CDR2 SYGVKD. After removal of 6 bases from V and 5 bases from J, the junction contained 7 bases not matched to a gene. CDR3 sequence reads: CAIRTGLAGGRDTQYF. The CDR3 DNA reads as TGTGCCATCAGGACAGGACTAGCGGGAGGTCGAGATACGCAGTATTTT.

The gene calls are TRBV6-6 and TRBJ1-3; TRBD1 aligns across 7 bases. This CDR3 is built from 15 residues. V dropped 7 bases and J dropped 4; count of bases not matched to a gene: 10. In germline, CDR1 is MNHNY, CDR2 SVGAGI (reference sequence). The CDR3 DNA is TGTGCCAGCATAAGGGGGACAGTCTCCGGAAACACCATATATTTT. As protein: CASIRGTVSGNTIYF.

The V and J genes are TRBV27 and TRBJ1-5; no firm D call. The CDR3 runs to 17 residues. CDR1 and CDR2 (germline): MNHEY, SMNVEV (reference sequence). The V end was cut by 0 bases, the J end by 0 bases, with 12 bases between. The CDR3 DNA reads TGTGCCAGCAGTTTATCCCCAGTGCAGTATAGCAATCAGCCCCAGCATTTT. Amino acids: CASSLSPVQYSNQPQHF.

The chain links TRBV11-2 to TRBJ2-1; 7 bases are a match to TRBD2. The CDR3 consists of 15 residues. J gave up 8 bases and V 1 base, and 8 bases lay outside the gene matches. CDR1 is SGHAT and CDR2 is FQNNGV in the germline V gene. CDR3 DNA sequence: TGTGCCAGCAGCTTAGCGTCGGGAGGTAGCGATGAGCAGTTCTTC. Amino acids: CASSLASGGSDEQFF.

The genes are TRBV29-1 and TRBJ2-1, with 9 nucleotides matching TRBD1. This CDR3 comprises 14 residues. J was trimmed by 9 bases and V by 3 bases; bases with no gene match: 9. Germline values: CDR1 SQVTM, CDR2 ANQGSEA. CDR3 DNA sequence: TGCAGCGTTGAGGGACAGGGTGTTTACGGTGAGCAGTTCTTC. This encodes CSVEGQGVYGEQFF.

This clone has just one count. The chain recombines TRBV13 with TRBJ2-5; D ambiguous. Trimming cost V 3 bases and J 5 bases, with 7 bases left between them. This CDR3 region has 12 residues. Per the germline V gene, CDR1 is PRHDT and CDR2 is FYEKMQ (reference sequence). In nucleotides, the CDR3 is TGTGCCAGCAGCTTTGGATGGGAGACCCAGTACTTC. This codes for CASSFGWETQYF.

This chain links TRBV19 with TRBJ1-5; maybe TRBD1 (5 bases). V lost 5 bases to trimming and J lost 5 bases, with 10 bases between them. This CDR3 has 13 residues. Per the germline V gene, CDR1 is LNHDA and CDR2 is SQIVND (reference sequence). The DNA for the CDR3 is TGTGCCAGTAGTTTGAGGGACTATCAGCCCCAGCATTTT. Protein product: CASSLRDYQPQHF.

This clone was seen a few times. The chain employs TRBV5-1 and TRBJ1-1; D is perhaps TRBD1 (5 bases). The CDR3 sequence is 15 residues long. The germline V and J ends were trimmed by 2 bases and 4 bases, with 15 bases remaining between them. Looked up from germline, CDR1 is SGHRS and CDR2 is YFSETQ. The CDR3 loop is CASSLKPGDPTEAFF. Here the CDR3 DNA reads TGCGCCAGCAGCTTAAAGCCTGGGGACCCCACTGAAGCTTTCTTT.

This rearrangement joins TRBV11-2 to TRBJ1-1; perhaps TRBD1 as D (5 bases). This CDR3 has 14 amino acids. Trimming left V 2 bases short and J 2 bases short, with 9 bases between. Germline assignment: CDR1 SGHAT and CDR2 FQNNGV. CDR3: CASSLSGGNTEAFF. The CDR3 DNA is TGTGCCAGCAGCTTATCGGGGGGAAACACTGAAGCTTTCTTT. Full variable domain (remainder filled in from reference TRBV11-2 and TRBJ1-1): EAGVAQSPRYKIIEKRQSVAFWCNPISGHATLYWYQQILGQGPKLLIQFQNNGVVDDSQLPKDRFSAERLKGVDSTLKIQPAKLEDSAVYLCASSLSGGNTEAFFGQGTRLTVV.

The chain uses TRBV30 and TRBJ1-2; 12 bases map to TRBD1. The length of the CDR3 is 15 residues. Per germline, CDR1 GTSNPN and CDR2 SVGIG (reference sequence). The V segment lost 3 bases and the J segment 8 bases; nucleotides outside the gene matches: 10. CDR3 region: CAWRTRDRGRGGYTF. The CDR3 nucleotides read TGTGCCTGGAGGACCCGGGACAGGGGGCGAGGAGGCTACACCTTC.

The chain combines TRBV28 with TRBJ1-4; 7 bases align to TRBD1. Germline V gives CDR1 MDHEN, CDR2 SYDVKM. Trimming cost V 8 bases and J 5 bases; bases outside gene matches: 8. The CDR3 has 14 amino acids. The CDR3 bases are TGTGCCAGCGCAGAACAGGGGAGGAATGAAAAACTGTTTTTT. Translating gives CASAEQGRNEKLFF.

The chain is built from TRBV27 and TRBJ1-2, with no clear D. Trimming cost V 5 bases and J 2 bases, with 6 bases left between them. Germline V gene lookup returns CDR1 MNHEY and CDR2 SMNVEV (reference sequence). The CDR3 is 12 residues long. CDR3 in amino acids: CASSQTNYGYTF. In DNA, the CDR3 is TGTGCCAGCAGTCAGACGAACTATGGCTACACCTTC.

This clone appeared a single time. The chain employs TRBV7-9 and TRBJ2-5; 8 bases line up with TRBD1. The J call is uncertain, as TRBJ2-7 better fits the DNA end. Germline CDR1 and CDR2: SEHNR and FQNEAQ (reference sequence). This CDR3 is built from 15 residues. The CDR3 DNA sequence: TGTGCCAGCAGCCCTTCCCGGGACAGGCAATACGAGCAGTACTTC. It specifies CASSPSRDRQYEQYF.

The chain joins TRBV28 to TRBJ2-1; TRBD2 agrees at 11 bases. The CDR3 spans 16 residues. CDR1 is MDHEN and CDR2 is SYDVKM in the germline V gene. Trimming at V came to 6 bases and at J to 0 bases, leaving 4 bases not matched to a gene. CDR3 residues: CASSGTSGSSYNEQFF. DNA for the CDR3: TGTGCCAGCAGCGGGACTAGCGGAAGCTCCTACAATGAGCAGTTCTTC.

The chain couples TRBV29-1 to TRBJ1-1; tentative D call: TRBD1 (6 bases). This CDR3 contains 17 residues. V lost 0 bases, J lost 0 bases, and 17 bases lay in between. Germline-derived CDR1 and CDR2 are SQVTM and ANQGSEA. The DNA of the CDR3 is TGCAGCGTTGAAGATCTTCGGCGCGGACAGCTGAACACTGAAGCTTTCTTT. Protein product: CSVEDLRRGQLNTEAFF.

This chain's CDR3 is CASSSAAGGQNIQYF. In DNA form, the CDR3 reads TGTGCCAGCAGCTCCGCGGCGGGAGGGCAAAACATTCAGTACTTC. The V call is TRBV11-2, the J call TRBJ2-4; 9 nucleotides agree with TRBD2. This CDR3 spans 15 amino acids. V shed 4 bases, J shed 5 bases, and the junction held 6 bases outside the gene matches. Germline CDR1 reads SGHAT; CDR2 reads FQNNGV. Together with reference TRBV11-2 and TRBJ2-4, the CDR3 gives the full variable domain: EAGVAQSPRYKIIEKRQSVAFWCNPISGHATLYWYQQILGQGPKLLIQFQNNGVVDDSQLPKDRFSAERLKGVDSTLKIQPAKLEDSAVYLCASSSAAGGQNIQYFGAGTRLSVL.

The chain combines TRBV7-2 with TRBJ2-7, with TRBD1 as a possible D gene (6 bases). Looked up from germline, CDR1 is SGHTA and CDR2 is FQGNSA. This CDR3 contains 14 residues. Trimming took off 2 bases at V and 6 bases at J, with 14 bases between the two ends. CDR3 protein: CASSLFGGPLEQYF. For the CDR3, the DNA is TGTGCCAGCAGCTTATTTGGGGGCCCACTCGAGCAGTACTTC.

The chain is built from TRBV6-5 and TRBJ1-4; no clear D gene. Germline CDR1 is MNHEY and CDR2 is SVGAGI. V lost 6 bases to trimming and J lost 7 bases, with 12 bases between them. This CDR3 has 13 amino acids. CDR3 DNA: TGTGCCAGCAGCCCCTCGCGTATTGAAAAACTGTTTTTT. Its protein is CASSPSRIEKLFF.

The chain recombines TRBV5-1 with TRBJ1-4; D not resolved. Trimming pared 5 bases from V and 8 bases from J, leaving 19 bases between. CDR3 length: 15 residues. Germline CDR1 and CDR2: SGHRS and YFSETQ. DNA of the CDR3: TGCGCCAGCAGGTCTAATTTGGGCGTTGGGGAAAAACTGTTTTTT. Translation gives CASRSNLGVGEKLFF.